This TCR beta chain was retrieved from a study of T cells in Graves' hyperthyroidism and ophthalmopathy. About the research overall: The authors collected peripheral blood at initial diagnosis, before any treatment. Study outcomes and limitations: Most thyroid clonotypes expanded above 0.001 appeared in blood too.

Researchers took RNA transcripts and amplified the TCR beta CDR3 regions from them. The primer set for the first-round RT-PCR of the TCR CDR3 was HTBI. TCRdb re-called the multiplex PCR reads with MiXCR, one entry per CDR3 protein. The sample shows roughly 640,000 distinct CDR3 sequences, about 16% of them seen only once. Germline CDR1 reads SGHKS; CDR2 reads YYEKEE (reference sequence). CDR3 length equals 13 residues. Trimming shortened V by 3 bases and J by 6 bases, and 11 bases separated the two germline ends. Ophthalmopathy cases met thresholds of Clinical Activity Score at least 3, NOSPECS grade at least 4 and duration under 3 months. Uncontrolled infection, other autoimmune disease, pregnancy and lactation each barred patients from inclusion. There are many counts of this clonotype. Its antigen is still unknown.

The clonotype originates from a woman between 35 and 50 years old with Graves' ophthalmopathy. Source material: blood. The rearrangement uses TRBV5-5 and TRBJ2-3, with no clear D. CDR3 nucleotide sequence: TGTGCCAGCAGCTCCGCGGACCCGGATACGCAGTATTTT. Translating gives CASSSADPDTQYF. Full variable domain (remainder filled in from reference TRBV5-5 and TRBJ2-3): DAGVTQSPTHLIKTRGQQVTLRCSPISGHKSVSWYQQVLGQGPQFIFQYYEKEERGRGNFPDRFSARQFPNYSSELNVNALLLGDSALYLCASSSADPDTQYFGPGTRLTVL.